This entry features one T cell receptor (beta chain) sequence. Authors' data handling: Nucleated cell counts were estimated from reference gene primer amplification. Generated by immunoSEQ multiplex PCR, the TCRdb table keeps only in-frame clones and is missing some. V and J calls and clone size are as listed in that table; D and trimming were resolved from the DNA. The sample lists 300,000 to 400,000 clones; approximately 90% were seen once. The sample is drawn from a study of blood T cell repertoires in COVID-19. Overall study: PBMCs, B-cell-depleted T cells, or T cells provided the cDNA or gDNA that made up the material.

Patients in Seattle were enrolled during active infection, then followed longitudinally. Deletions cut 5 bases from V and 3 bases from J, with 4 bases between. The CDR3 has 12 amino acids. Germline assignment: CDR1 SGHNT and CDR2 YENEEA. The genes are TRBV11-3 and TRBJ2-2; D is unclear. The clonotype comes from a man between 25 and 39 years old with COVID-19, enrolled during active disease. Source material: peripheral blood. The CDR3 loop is CASSRYTGELFF. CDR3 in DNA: TGTGCCAGCAGCCGGTACACCGGGGAGCTGTTTTTT.